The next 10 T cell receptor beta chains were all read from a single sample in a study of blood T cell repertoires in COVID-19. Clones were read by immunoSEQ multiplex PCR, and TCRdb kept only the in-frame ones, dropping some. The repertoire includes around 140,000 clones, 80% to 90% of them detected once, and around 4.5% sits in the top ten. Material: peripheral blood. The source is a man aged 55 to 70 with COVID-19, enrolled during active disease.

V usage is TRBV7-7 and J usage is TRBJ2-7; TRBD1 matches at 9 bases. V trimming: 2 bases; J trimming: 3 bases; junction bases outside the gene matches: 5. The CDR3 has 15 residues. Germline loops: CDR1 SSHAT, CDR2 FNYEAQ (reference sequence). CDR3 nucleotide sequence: TGTGCCAGCAGCTTACATCAGGGACAGGGCTACGAGCAGTACTTC. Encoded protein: CASSLHQGQGYEQYF.

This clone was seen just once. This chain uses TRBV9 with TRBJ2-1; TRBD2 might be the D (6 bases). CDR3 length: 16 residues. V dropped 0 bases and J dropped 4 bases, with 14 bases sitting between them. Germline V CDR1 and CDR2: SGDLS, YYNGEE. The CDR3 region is CASSVVGRGGYNEQFF. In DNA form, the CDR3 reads TGTGCCAGCAGCGTAGTAGGGCGGGGTGGTTACAATGAGCAGTTCTTC.

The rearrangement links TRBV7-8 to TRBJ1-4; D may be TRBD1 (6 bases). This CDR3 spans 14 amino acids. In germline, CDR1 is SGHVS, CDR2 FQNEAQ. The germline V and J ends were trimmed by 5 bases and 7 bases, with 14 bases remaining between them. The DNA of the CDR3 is TGTGCCAGCAGCCCGCCGGGACACCCTGAAAAACTGTTTTTT. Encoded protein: CASSPPGHPEKLFF.

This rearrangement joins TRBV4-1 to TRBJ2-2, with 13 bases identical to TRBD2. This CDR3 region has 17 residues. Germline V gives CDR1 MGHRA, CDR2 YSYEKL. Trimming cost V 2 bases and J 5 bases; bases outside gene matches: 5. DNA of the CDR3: TGCGCCAGCAGCCAACTCGGACTAGCGGGGGATACCGGGGAGCTGTTTTTT. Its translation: CASSQLGLAGDTGELFF.

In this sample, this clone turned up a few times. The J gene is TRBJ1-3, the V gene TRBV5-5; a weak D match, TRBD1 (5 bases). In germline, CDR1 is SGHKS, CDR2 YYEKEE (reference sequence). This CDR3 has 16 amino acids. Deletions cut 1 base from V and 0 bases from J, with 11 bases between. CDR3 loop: CASSLLTADSGNTIYF. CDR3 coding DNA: TGTGCCAGCAGCTTGTTGACAGCCGACTCTGGAAACACCATATATTTT.

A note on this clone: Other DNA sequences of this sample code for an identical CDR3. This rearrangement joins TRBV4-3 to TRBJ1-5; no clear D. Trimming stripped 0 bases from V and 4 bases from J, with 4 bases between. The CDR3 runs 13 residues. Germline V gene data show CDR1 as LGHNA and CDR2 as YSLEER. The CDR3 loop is CASSQDSNQPQHF. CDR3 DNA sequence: TGCGCCAGCAGCCAAGATTCTAATCAGCCCCAGCATTTT.

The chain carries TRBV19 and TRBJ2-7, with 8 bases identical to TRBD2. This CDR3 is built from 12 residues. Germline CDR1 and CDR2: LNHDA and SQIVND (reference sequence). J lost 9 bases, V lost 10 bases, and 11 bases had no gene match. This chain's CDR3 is CATGGTRDRQYF. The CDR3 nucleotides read TGTGCCACCGGGGGGACTAGGGACCGGCAGTACTTC.

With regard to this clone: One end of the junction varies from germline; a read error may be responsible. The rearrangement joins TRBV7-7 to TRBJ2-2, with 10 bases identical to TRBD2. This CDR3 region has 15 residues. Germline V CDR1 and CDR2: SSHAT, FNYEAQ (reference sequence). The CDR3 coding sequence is TGTGCTAGCAGCTTAAGAGCGGGGGGGCCCGGGGAGCTGTTTTTT. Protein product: CASSLRAGGPGELFF.

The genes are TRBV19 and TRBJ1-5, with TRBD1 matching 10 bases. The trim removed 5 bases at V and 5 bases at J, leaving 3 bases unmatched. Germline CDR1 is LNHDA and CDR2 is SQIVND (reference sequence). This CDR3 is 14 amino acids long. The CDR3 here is CASSRTGGYQPQHF. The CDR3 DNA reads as TGTGCCAGTAGTCGGACAGGGGGATATCAGCCCCAGCATTTT.

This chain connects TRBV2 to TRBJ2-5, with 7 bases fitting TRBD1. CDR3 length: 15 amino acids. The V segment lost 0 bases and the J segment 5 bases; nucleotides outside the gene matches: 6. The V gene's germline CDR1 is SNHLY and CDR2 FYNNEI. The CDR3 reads CASSEARGGWETQYF. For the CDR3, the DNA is TGTGCCAGCAGTGAAGCTAGAGGGGGCTGGGAGACCCAGTACTTC.